Each of the 30 T cell receptor beta chains below was sequenced from the same sample in a study of T cell changes during pregnancy in multiple sclerosis. Assay used: immunoSEQ multiplex PCR; TCRdb lists only in-frame clones, some missing. Among fewer than 60,000 clones listed, around 93% were seen once. The source was CD4+ T cells from peripheral blood mononuclear cells, collected after pregnancy. The receptor set was obtained from a female donor with multiple sclerosis, enrolled in a pregnancy study.

The count of this clone is one. The chain is built from TRBV6-6 and TRBJ1-1; TRBD1 agrees at 9 bases. The CDR3 is made up of 15 amino acids. V dropped 2 bases and J dropped 1; count of bases not matched to a gene: 2. Germline V lookup: CDR1 MNHNY, CDR2 SVGAGI (reference sequence). As DNA, the CDR3 is TGTGCCAGCAGTTACGTGGGACAGGGGAACACTGAAGCTTTCTTT. Protein: CASSYVGQGNTEAFF.

The V call is TRBV11-3, the J call TRBJ2-5; 8 positions agree with TRBD2. This CDR3 has 15 residues. V lost 5 bases to trimming and J lost 1 base; unmatched junction nucleotides: 6. CDR1 is SGHNT, CDR2 YENEEA, per germline. CDR3 protein: CASSTGLGVQETQYF. CDR3 nucleotide sequence: TGTGCCAGCAGCACGGGACTAGGGGTCCAAGAGACCCAGTACTTC.

The chain uses TRBV19 and TRBJ1-1; the match to TRBD1 covers 9 bases. The V gene end was trimmed by 5 bases and the J gene end by 3 bases; junction bases not matched to a gene: 4. The CDR3 is 14 residues long. Per germline, CDR1 LNHDA and CDR2 SQIVND (reference sequence). DNA for the CDR3: TGTGCCAGTAGTTCGGACAGGGGTTACACTGAAGCTTTCTTT. Amino acid sequence: CASSSDRGYTEAFF.

The rearrangement links TRBV5-4 to TRBJ2-1, with 9 bases aligning to TRBD2. The V segment lost 4 bases and the J segment 0 bases; nucleotides outside the gene matches: 11. The CDR3 length is 18 residues. The germline V gene encodes CDR1 SGHNT and CDR2 YYREEE (reference sequence). In nucleotides, the CDR3 is TGTGCCAGCAGCCCTGGAGGGCGGGGGGGCAGCTCCTACAATGAGCAGTTCTTC. It yields the protein CASSPGGRGGSSYNEQFF.

The CDR3 spells CASSAKGTDTQYF. The CDR3 bases are TGTGCCAGCTCAGCTAAGGGGACAGATACGCAGTATTTT. The chain has TRBV18 and TRBJ2-3, with a possible D match to TRBD1 (5 bases). The CDR3 consists of 13 residues. Looked up from germline, CDR1 is KGHSH and CDR2 is LQKENI. Trimming shortened V by 5 bases and J by 3 bases, and 9 bases separated the two germline ends.

V usage is TRBV11-3 and J usage is TRBJ2-3; a weak D match, TRBD1 (5 bases). The V end was cut by 4 bases, the J end by 1 base, with 15 bases between. Germline CDR1 is SGHNT and CDR2 is YENEEA. This CDR3 spans 16 amino acids. CDR3 nucleotides: TGTGCCAGCAGCTCAGGGCGTGTCCGCGGCACAGATACGCAGTATTTT. This translates into CASSSGRVRGTDTQYF. The complete variable domain, with remaining parts taken from reference TRBV11-3 and TRBJ2-3, reads EAGVVQSPRYKIIEKKQPVAFWCNPISGHNTLYWYLQNLGQGPELLIRYENEEAVDDSQLPKDRFSAERLKGVDSTLKIQPAELGDSAVYLCASSSGRVRGTDTQYFGPGTRLTVL.

The genes are TRBV15 and TRBJ1-1; D might be TRBD1 (5 bases). Trimming shortened V by 1 base and J by 4 bases, and 13 bases separated the two germline ends. The CDR3 has 15 residues. Germline CDR1 reads LNHNV; CDR2 reads YYDKDF (reference sequence). The CDR3 sequence: CATSRGGSGGTEAFF. The CDR3 nucleotides are TGTGCCACCAGCAGAGGGGGGTCGGGGGGCACTGAAGCTTTCTTT.

The chain's CDR3 is CASSPDSPYSGNTIYF. The CDR3 nucleotides read TGCGCCAGCAGCCCGGACAGCCCGTACTCTGGAAACACCATATATTTT. The rearrangement joins TRBV5-1 to TRBJ1-3; D might be TRBD1 (6 bases). The germline V gene has CDR1 SGHRS and CDR2 YFSETQ. The CDR3 contains 16 residues. Trimming removed 4 bases from V and 0 bases from J, with 14 bases in between.

The gene calls are TRBV30 and TRBJ2-1, with 9 positions matching TRBD1. The germline gives CDR1 GTSNPN, CDR2 SVGIG (reference sequence). V trimming: 4 bases; J trimming: 6 bases; junction bases outside the gene matches: 4. The length of the CDR3 is 13 residues. The DNA for the CDR3 is TGTGCCTGGAACCCGGACAGGGGCAATGAGCAGTTCTTC. Translated: CAWNPDRGNEQFF.

A single count supports this clone. The limits of the CDR3 on the DNA are not certain, so only TCRdb's listed CDR3 is given. The rearrangement links TRBV14 to TRBJ1-2; TRBD1, the table's D call, was not compared with the DNA. The CDR3 numbers 13 amino acids, ends counted. Germline V lookup: CDR1 SGHDN, CDR2 FVKESK. CDR3 amino acids: CASSQDFGTGNTF.

The chain joins TRBV9 to TRBJ2-1; D not certain. The CDR3 length is 12 residues. The germline gives CDR1 SGDLS, CDR2 YYNGEE. The V end lost 0 bases, the J end lost 8 bases, and 6 bases lay between the germline ends. CDR3 loop: CASSVGGDEQFF. Here the CDR3 DNA reads TGTGCCAGCAGCGTAGGAGGAGATGAGCAGTTCTTC. Full variable domain (outside the CDR3, taken from reference TRBV9 and TRBJ2-1): DSGVTQTPKHLITATGQRVTLRCSPRSGDLSVYWYQQSLDQGLQFLIQYYNGEERAKGNILERFSAQQFPDLHSELNLSSLELGDSALYFCASSVGGDEQFFGPGTRLTVL.

The V call is TRBV5-1, the J call TRBJ2-7; D might be TRBD1 (5 bases). The CDR3 spans 13 residues. V lost 2 bases to trimming and J lost 2 bases, with 8 bases between them. Germline loops: CDR1 SGHRS, CDR2 YFSETQ. The CDR3 region has the DNA TGCGCCAGCAGCTTTAGGGGCACCTACGAGCAGTACTTC. It translates to CASSFRGTYEQYF.

The J gene is TRBJ2-1, the V gene TRBV5-4; 8 bases match TRBD2. The V segment lost 0 bases and the J segment 1 base; nucleotides outside the gene matches: 0. The germline CDR1 and CDR2 sequences are SGHNT and YYREEE (reference sequence). The CDR3 is 15 amino acids. This CDR3 reads CASSLGGGSYNEQFF. For the CDR3, the DNA is TGTGCCAGCAGCTTGGGCGGGGGGTCCTACAATGAGCAGTTCTTC.

The chain combines TRBV6-1 with TRBJ2-7; a possible D gene is TRBD2 (6 bases). The CDR3 is made up of 13 amino acids. CDR1 MNHNS and CDR2 SASEGT come from the germline V gene. Trimming stripped 6 bases from V and 3 bases from J, with 12 bases between. CDR3 loop: CASRPGLFYEQYF. For the CDR3, the DNA is TGTGCCAGCAGACCCGGACTATTCTACGAGCAGTACTTC.

V usage is TRBV11-2 and J usage is TRBJ1-1; possible D gene TRBD1, 5 bases. From germline, CDR1 is SGHAT and CDR2 FQNNGV. V gave up 5 bases and J gave up 1 base, with 20 bases separating them. CDR3 length equals 17 residues. The CDR3 coding sequence is TGTGCCAGCAGCCGGAGGATGGGGGGTGGGGGGAACACTGAAGCTTTCTTT. It translates to CASSRRMGGGGNTEAFF.

This chain links TRBV11-2 with TRBJ1-4, with 7 nucleotides matching TRBD1. The V gene end was trimmed by 1 base and the J gene end by 2 bases; junction bases not matched to a gene: 13. This CDR3 spans 19 amino acids. Germline-derived CDR1 and CDR2 are SGHAT and FQNNGV. In DNA, the CDR3 is TGTGCCAGCAGCTTAGGGGCCAGGGGGTCCTCGTCGACTAATGAAAAACTGTTTTTT. Encoded protein: CASSLGARGSSSTNEKLFF.

The J gene is TRBJ1-6, the V gene TRBV4-3, with 7 bases aligning to TRBD1. Germline values: CDR1 LGHNA, CDR2 YSLEER. CDR3 length: 13 amino acids. The junction had 1 base not matched to a gene; V was cut back by 2 bases and J by 9 bases. In DNA, the CDR3 is TGCGCCAGCAGCCAACGACAGGGTTCACCCCTCCACTTT. Translation gives CASSQRQGSPLHF.

V gene TRBV5-4 combines with J gene TRBJ2-2; 8 positions match TRBD2. CDR1 and CDR2 (germline): SGHNT, YYREEE (reference sequence). V lost 4 bases, J lost 4 bases, and 15 bases stayed unmatched. The CDR3 spans 18 residues. This chain's CDR3 is CASSTPAYGGASTGELFF. The CDR3 nucleotides read TGTGCCAGCAGCACCCCCGCCTACGGGGGGGCCAGCACCGGGGAGCTGTTTTTT. The variable domain in full, completed from reference TRBV5-4 and TRBJ2-2, reads ETGVTQSPTHLIKTRGQQVTLRCSSQSGHNTVSWYQQALGQGPQFIFQYYREEENGRGNFPPRFSGLQFPNYSSELNVNALELDDSALYLCASSTPAYGGASTGELFFGEGSRLTVL.

This clone was detected once. The chain employs TRBV18 and TRBJ1-5, with TRBD1 identical over 7 bases. The CDR3 sequence is 14 residues long. The ends lost 6 bases at V and 1 base at J; junction bases unmatched: 3. CDR1 KGHSH and CDR2 LQKENI come from the germline V gene. CDR3 sequence (DNA): TGTGCCAGCTCGCAGGGGGAGAGCAATCAGCCCCAGCATTTT. Translated: CASSQGESNQPQHF.

The rearrangement joins TRBV29-1 to TRBJ1-4, with TRBD1 as a possible D gene (6 bases). In germline, CDR1 is SQVTM, CDR2 ANQGSEA. Deletions cut 5 bases from V and 4 bases from J, with 8 bases between. The CDR3 extends over 12 amino acids. In DNA form, the CDR3 reads TGCAGCGTTCAACAGGGTAATGAAAAACTGTTTTTT. This sequence encodes CSVQQGNEKLFF.

This clone was picked up one time. CDR3 DNA sequence: TGTGCCTGGAGTGACTTAACAGGGGATCCCTACGAGCAGTACTTC. Translation gives CAWSDLTGDPYEQYF. The gene calls are TRBV30 and TRBJ2-7; 7 bases are shared with TRBD1. Trimming removed 1 base from V and 2 bases from J; junction bases left unmatched: 8. The CDR3 runs to 15 residues. Germline V gene data show CDR1 as GTSNPN and CDR2 as SVGIG (reference sequence).

This chain connects TRBV5-6 to TRBJ2-2; the match to TRBD1 covers 8 bases. V lost 3 bases to trimming and J lost 8 bases; unmatched junction nucleotides: 12. The CDR3 loop spans 16 amino acids. Germline CDR1 SGHDT, CDR2 YYEEEE. CDR3 DNA: TGTGCCAGCAGCTCGGCGCGGCAGGGGGCAGGAGGGGAGCTGTTTTTT. This gives the protein CASSSARQGAGGELFF.

The rearrangement joins TRBV7-7 to TRBJ1-3, with a possible D match to TRBD1 (6 bases). Germline lookup yields CDR1 SSHAT and CDR2 FNYEAQ (reference sequence). The CDR3 contains 14 residues. V lost 8 bases to trimming and J lost 4 bases, with 15 bases between them. The CDR3, as DNA: TGTGCCAGCTCTCCAGGGGCGAGCGGAAACACCATATATTTT. Residues: CASSPGASGNTIYF.

This chain uses TRBV7-3 with TRBJ2-3; TRBD2 agrees at 7 bases. This CDR3 has 14 amino acids. Trimming at V came to 3 bases and at J to 3 bases, leaving 3 bases not matched to a gene. Germline-derived CDR1 and CDR2 are SGHTA and FQGTGA. CDR3 sequence (DNA): TGTGCCAGCAGCTTTCGGGGGGTTACAGATACGCAGTATTTT. The encoded protein is CASSFRGVTDTQYF.

This clone was seen a handful of times. The J gene is TRBJ2-1, the V gene TRBV30; TRBD1 is a possible D gene (5 bases). Trimming took off 0 bases at V and 6 bases at J, with 9 bases between the two ends. Germline V gives CDR1 GTSNPN, CDR2 SVGIG (reference sequence). The CDR3 is 13 residues long. CDR3 sequence reads: CAWSVGVLNEQFF. As DNA, the CDR3 is TGTGCCTGGAGTGTAGGGGTACTCAATGAGCAGTTCTTC.

V is TRBV7-6 and J is TRBJ2-2, with D unresolved. Germline V gene sequence: CDR1 SGHVS, CDR2 FNYEAQ. The CDR3 has 15 amino acids. The V end lost 0 bases, the J end lost 5 bases, and 10 bases lay between the germline ends. CDR3 coding DNA: TGTGCCAGCAGCTTAGCCTCAGAACCTACCGGGGAGCTGTTTTTT. It is translated as CASSLASEPTGELFF. The full variable domain, with the rest looked up from reference TRBV7-6 and TRBJ2-2, is GAGVSQSPRYKVTKRGQDVALRCDPISGHVSLYWYRQALGQGPEFLTYFNYEAQQDKSGLPNDRFSAERPEGSISTLTIQRTEQRDSAMYRCASSLASEPTGELFFGEGSRLTVL.

The chain combines TRBV5-6 with TRBJ2-5; 11 nucleotides match TRBD2. This CDR3 is 16 amino acids long. The germline gives CDR1 SGHDT, CDR2 YYEEEE. Germline trimming cut 4 bases from V and 5 bases from J; bases unmatched to any gene: 10. CDR3 DNA sequence: TGTGCCAGCAGCCCTACCCGACTAGCGGGATGGGAGACCCAGTACTTC. Translating it yields CASSPTRLAGWETQYF.

The gene calls are TRBV7-8 and TRBJ1-1; D unclear. The V gene's germline CDR1 is SGHVS and CDR2 FQNEAQ. The V and J ends lost 1 base and 1 base respectively, with 10 bases between them. The CDR3 is 15 amino acids. The CDR3 sequence is CASSLDPGWNTEAFF. The CDR3 nucleotides are TGTGCCAGCAGCTTAGATCCCGGGTGGAACACTGAAGCTTTCTTT.

Here the CDR3 DNA reads TGTGCCAGCAGTCCACGGACAGGGGGCACTAACTATGGCTACACCTTC. Protein product: CASSPRTGGTNYGYTF. The chain has TRBV6-6 and TRBJ1-2, with 11 nucleotides matching TRBD1. This CDR3 comprises 16 residues. The germline CDR1 and CDR2 sequences are MNHNY and SVGAGI (reference sequence). V shed 5 bases, J shed 0 bases, and the junction held 5 bases outside the gene matches.

The chain combines TRBV2 with TRBJ2-3; D is unresolved. CDR3 length: 13 residues. V was shortened by 3 bases and J by 10 bases, with 14 bases between the two germline ends. CDR1 is SNHLY and CDR2 is FYNNEI in the germline V gene. CDR3 sequence reads: CASSDEVGKSQYF. As DNA, the CDR3 is TGTGCCAGCAGTGATGAAGTGGGCAAATCGCAGTATTTT. Using reference TRBV2 and TRBJ2-3 for the parts outside the CDR3, the full variable domain is EPEVTQTPSHQVTQMGQEVILRCVPISNHLYFYWYRQILGQKVEFLVSFYNNEISEKSEIFDDQFSVERPDGSNFTLKIRSTKLEDSAMYFCASSDEVGKSQYFGPGTRLTVL.